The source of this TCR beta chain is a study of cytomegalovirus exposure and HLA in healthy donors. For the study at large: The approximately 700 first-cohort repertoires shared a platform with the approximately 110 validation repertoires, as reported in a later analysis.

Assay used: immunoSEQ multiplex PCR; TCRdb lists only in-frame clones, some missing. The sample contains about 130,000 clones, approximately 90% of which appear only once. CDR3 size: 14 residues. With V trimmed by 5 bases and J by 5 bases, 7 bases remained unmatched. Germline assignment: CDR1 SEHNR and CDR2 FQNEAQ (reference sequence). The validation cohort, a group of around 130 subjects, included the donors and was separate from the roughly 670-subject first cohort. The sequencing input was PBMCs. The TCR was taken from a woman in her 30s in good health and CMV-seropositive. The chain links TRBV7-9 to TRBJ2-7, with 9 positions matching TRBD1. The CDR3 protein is CASSTRGTGNEQYF. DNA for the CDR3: TGTGCCAGCAGCACACGTGGGACAGGGAACGAGCAGTACTTC. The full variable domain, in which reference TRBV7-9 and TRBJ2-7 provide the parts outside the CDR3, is DTGVSQNPRHKITKRGQNVTFRCDPISEHNRLYWYRQTLGQGPEFLTYFQNEAQLEKSRLLSDRFSAERPKGSFSTLEIQRTEQGDSAMYLCASSTRGTGNEQYFGPGTRLTVT.